This T cell receptor beta chain was obtained from a study of cytomegalovirus exposure and HLA in healthy donors. Study overall: Ancestry clustering placed around four fifths of around 400 genotyped donors in the Caucasian-associated cluster.

About this clone itself: Its antigen is currently unknown.

Unrecorded immune exposure was likely among donors, who were nominally healthy when sampled. Study-wide results and caveats: A reported reduction in N-insertions relative to the approximately 670-donor mean was seen in an Asian-associated ancestry cluster in a later analysis. Among TCR beta chains, those listed as cytomegalovirus-associated numbered roughly 150.

The study ran its PCR with 60 Vbeta and 13 Jbeta primers. Repertoires were generated with immunoSEQ multiplex PCR, while TCRdb's copy carries only in-frame clones and drops some. The sample carries about 110,000 clones, roughly three fifths recorded once. The germline CDR1 and CDR2 sequences are SGHRS and YFSETQ. Trimming took 4 bases from V and 1 from J, leaving 8 bases between them. CDR3 length equals 13 residues. The V and J genes are TRBV5-1 and TRBJ1-1; D not certain. This receptor was obtained from a man aged 25-45 years in good health and CMV-seropositive. Source material: PBMCs. This CDR3 reads CASSEIPNTEAFF. As DNA, the CDR3 is TGCGCCAGCAGCGAGATCCCGAACACTGAAGCTTTCTTT.